This T cell receptor (beta chain) was recovered during a study of molecular identifiers for immune sequencing clone quantification. The study's findings and limits: Spiked-in Jurkat TCR RNA corresponding to one cell was reported as detectable against around 1 million naive cells.

This clonotype has more than one count but fewer than ten. Its antigen is undetermined. Naive CD8 T cells underwent sorting with the CD8+CD4-CCR7+CD45RA+ definition. Bulk TCR library preparation followed previously described methods with listed TCR primers. TCRdb ran MiXCR on the PCR reads and lists one entry per CDR3 protein. Of a few hundred thousand distinct CDR3 sequences in the sample, roughly 26% are singletons; the top ten hold approximately 0.76%. Trimming shortened V by 3 bases and J by 3 bases, and 9 bases separated the two germline ends. CDR1 and CDR2 from the germline V gene are MGHDK and SYGVNS. This CDR3 region has 14 residues.

Sequencing input: naive CD8+ T cells from blood, with Jurkat cell RNA spiked in. Subset given: FACS-sorted CD8+CD4-CCR7+CD45RA+ naive T cells. V gene TRBV25-1 combines with J gene TRBJ1-5; the D gene is possibly TRBD1 (5 bases). This TCR came from a human donor in good health. Some libraries in this study had Jurkat cell RNA spiked in. CDR3 sequence (DNA): TGTGCCAGCAGTGACGGGGCATACAATCAGCCCCAGCATTTT. Amino acid sequence: CASSDGAYNQPQHF.